These 24 T cell receptor beta chains originate from one sample sequenced in a study of blood T cell repertoires in COVID-19. This table comes from immunoSEQ multiplex PCR, and its TCRdb copy is limited to in-frame clones, with some not included. The sample carries around 150,000 clones, 75% to 90% recorded once. Input material: PBMCs or T cells enriched from blood (not recorded which). The receptors originated from a man between 70 and 80 years old who had been exposed to COVID-19.

This clone appeared once. The CDR3 DNA reads TGTGCCAGCAGCCCCGGACTAGCGGCAAATGAGCAGTTCTTC. It specifies CASSPGLAANEQFF. This sequence joins TRBV27 and TRBJ2-1; 10 bases agree with TRBD2. CDR3 length equals 14 residues. Trimming removed 6 bases from V and 7 bases from J; junction bases left unmatched: 6. Germline V gene lookup returns CDR1 MNHEY and CDR2 SMNVEV (reference sequence).

CDR3 protein: CASSFDTELGYTF. As DNA, the CDR3 is TGTGCCAGCAGCTTCGATACAGAATTAGGCTACACCTTC. This rearrangement joins TRBV5-4 to TRBJ1-2, with no clear D. This CDR3 spans 13 amino acids. The germline V and J ends were trimmed by 2 bases and 8 bases, with 13 bases remaining between them. Germline CDR1 is SGHNT and CDR2 is YYREEE (reference sequence).

The chain is built from TRBV7-8 and TRBJ1-6, with TRBD1 identical over 7 bases. V trimming: 1 base; J trimming: 1 base; junction bases outside the gene matches: 4. The CDR3 contains 17 residues. CDR1 is SGHVS and CDR2 is FQNEAQ in the germline V gene. The CDR3 DNA reads TGTGCCAGCAGCTTAGTCGGCAGGGGGTCCTATAATTCACCCCTCCACTTT. Protein: CASSLVGRGSYNSPLHF.

The rearrangement uses TRBV5-4 and TRBJ2-5; TRBD1 might be the D (6 bases). Germline lookup yields CDR1 SGHNT and CDR2 YYREEE (reference sequence). The V end was cut by 4 bases, the J end by 2 bases, with 9 bases between. The length of the CDR3 is 13 residues. CDR3 nucleotide sequence: TGTGCCAGCAGCATCAGGGGACAAGAGACCCAGTACTTC. It codes for CASSIRGQETQYF.

This clone showed up just a few times. This rearrangement joins TRBV19 to TRBJ1-1; 8 positions match TRBD1. The V gene end was trimmed by 5 bases and the J gene end by 0 bases; junction bases not matched to a gene: 5. This CDR3 has 15 amino acids. Germline V gene lookup returns CDR1 LNHDA and CDR2 SQIVND (reference sequence). As DNA, the CDR3 is TGTGCCAGTAGTTCCCCGGGACAGGTGAACACTGAAGCTTTCTTT. It codes for CASSSPGQVNTEAFF.

This chain joins TRBV6-5 and TRBJ1-6; 9 bases fit TRBD1. This CDR3 is 14 amino acids long. Germline values: CDR1 MNHEY, CDR2 SVGAGI. V dropped 5 bases and J dropped 6; count of bases not matched to a gene: 2. CDR3 sequence reads: CASSRTGVNSPLHF. CDR3 bases: TGTGCCAGCAGTCGGACAGGGGTTAATTCACCCCTCCACTTT.

This clone was seen only a few times. The chain uses TRBV4-1 and TRBJ2-1; 9 nucleotides agree with TRBD1. The germline CDR1 and CDR2 sequences are MGHRA and YSYEKL. The trim removed 0 bases at V and 13 bases at J, leaving 13 bases unmatched. There are 16 residues in the CDR3. The CDR3, as DNA: TGCGCCAGCAGCCAAGATTCAGGACAGGGGAAAGTGGGTCAGTTCTTC. Amino acids: CASSQDSGQGKVGQFF.

In this sample, this clone turned up once. The V and J genes are TRBV5-5 and TRBJ1-5; D is uncertain. The CDR3 contains 15 residues. The germline CDR1 and CDR2 sequences are SGHKS and YYEKEE (reference sequence). V gave up 4 bases and J gave up 1 base, with 12 bases separating them. The CDR3 protein is CASSATMLSNQPQHF. In DNA, the CDR3 is TGTGCCAGCAGCGCCACAATGTTGAGCAATCAGCCCCAGCATTTT.

The genes are TRBV5-1 and TRBJ1-5, with 8 bases that match TRBD1. The CDR3 is 15 residues long. The ends lost 0 bases at V and 6 bases at J; junction bases unmatched: 5. CDR1 SGHRS and CDR2 YFSETQ come from the germline V gene. In DNA form, the CDR3 reads TGCGCCAGCAGCTTGGGGACAGGGAATAGTCAGCCCCAGCATTTT. Protein sequence: CASSLGTGNSQPQHF.

The chain links TRBV19 to TRBJ1-4, with 10 nucleotides matching TRBD1. Germline CDR1 LNHDA, CDR2 SQIVND (reference sequence). V was pared by 5 bases and J by 10 bases, with 4 bases of the junction left unmatched. This CDR3 is 13 amino acids long. The CDR3 nucleotides read TGTGCCAGTAGTGGGGACAGGGGCGGAAAACTGTTTTTT. Translating it yields CASSGDRGGKLFF.

This chain uses TRBV5-4 with TRBJ1-2, with D tentatively TRBD1 (6 bases). Germline V gene data show CDR1 as SGHNT and CDR2 as YYREEE (reference sequence). This CDR3 has 14 residues. V shed 0 bases and J shed 4 bases, with 10 bases lying between them. The CDR3 region has the DNA TGTGCCAGCAGCTTGGACAGGGAAGCCTATGGCTACACCTTC. This gives the protein CASSLDREAYGYTF.

The CDR3 sequence is CASSLVEGTGPQHF. As DNA, the CDR3 is TGTGCCAGCAGCTTAGTGGAGGGGACAGGGCCCCAGCATTTT. The chain carries TRBV11-2 and TRBJ1-5; 8 bases map to TRBD1. Germline CDR1 and CDR2: SGHAT and FQNNGV. The CDR3 consists of 14 residues. V lost 1 base and J lost 9; bases outside the gene matches: 5.

The chain uses TRBV20-1 and TRBJ2-1; D call uncertain. V was shortened by 3 bases and J by 0 bases, with 9 bases between the two germline ends. Germline V lookup: CDR1 DFQATT, CDR2 SNEGSKA (reference sequence). The length of the CDR3 is 14 residues. The CDR3 bases are TGCAGTGCTAGTGGCTTTAGCTCCTACAATGAGCAGTTCTTC. It encodes CSASGFSSYNEQFF.

The chain combines TRBV5-1 with TRBJ1-4; 7 bases line up with TRBD1. Germline CDR1 and CDR2: SGHRS and YFSETQ. This CDR3 is built from 15 residues. Trimming cost V 3 bases and J 5 bases; bases outside gene matches: 7. In DNA form, the CDR3 reads TGCGCCAGCAGCTCAACAGGGGCGAGAAATGAAAAACTGTTTTTT. It translates to CASSSTGARNEKLFF.

This chain connects TRBV10-3 to TRBJ2-3; 7 nucleotides align to TRBD1. This CDR3 spans 14 amino acids. Germline CDR1 ENHRY, CDR2 SYGVKD. V lost 10 bases and J lost 1; bases outside the gene matches: 8. The CDR3 sequence: CATGAGTGTDTQYF. In DNA form, the CDR3 reads TGTGCCACTGGGGCCGGGACAGGCACAGATACGCAGTATTTT.

This chain links TRBV28 with TRBJ2-1; 10 nucleotides align to TRBD2. The J segment lost 2 bases and the V segment lost 6 bases, leaving 7 bases of the junction unmatched. CDR1 and CDR2 from the germline V gene are MDHEN and SYDVKM. The CDR3 is made up of 16 amino acids. The CDR3 DNA reads TGTGCCAGCAGCCCGTCTCTAGCGGGAGCCTACAATGAGCAGTTCTTC. Translation: CASSPSLAGAYNEQFF.

The V and J genes are TRBV4-3 and TRBJ2-7; 14 bases align to TRBD2. V was clipped by 1 base and J by 2 bases; unmatched bases: 1. This CDR3 has 16 amino acids. Germline V gene data show CDR1 as LGHNA and CDR2 as YSLEER. The CDR3 DNA reads TGCGCCAGCAGCCAAGGGGGACTAGCGGGGGCCTACGAGCAGTACTTC. It codes for CASSQGGLAGAYEQYF.

Written as DNA, the CDR3 is TGTGCCACCAGTGATTCGAGTATTAACTATGGCTACACCTTC. Translation: CATSDSSINYGYTF. The chain recombines TRBV24-1 with TRBJ1-2; D uncertain. The CDR3 consists of 14 residues. Trimming took off 2 bases at V and 1 base at J, with 7 bases between the two ends. Germline V gene data show CDR1 as KGHDR and CDR2 as SFDVKD.

The chain combines TRBV29-1 with TRBJ1-1, with D perhaps TRBD1 (5 bases). Trimming stripped 4 bases from V and 1 base from J, with 7 bases between. The CDR3 loop spans 12 amino acids. The V gene's germline CDR1 is SQVTM and CDR2 ANQGSEA. The DNA of the CDR3 is TGCAGCGTTGCGACAGCGAACACTGAAGCTTTCTTT. Translating gives CSVATANTEAFF.

In its sample, this clone was seen once. The CDR3 reads CASSVQGGSGELFF. The CDR3 bases are TGTGCCAGCAGTGTTCAAGGGGGCAGCGGGGAGCTGTTTTTT. V is TRBV6-4 and J is TRBJ2-2; TRBD1 agrees at 7 bases. This CDR3 spans 14 amino acids. V lost 4 bases, J lost 7 bases, and 6 bases stayed unmatched. The germline gives CDR1 MRHNA, CDR2 SNTAGT.

The chain couples TRBV27 to TRBJ2-1; D is possibly TRBD2 (6 bases). The V gene's germline CDR1 is MNHEY and CDR2 SMNVEV (reference sequence). Deletions cut 5 bases from V and 7 bases from J, with 6 bases between. This CDR3 is 11 amino acids long. The CDR3 is CASSRGNEQFF. The CDR3 DNA follows: TGTGCCAGCAGTCGGGGGAATGAGCAGTTCTTC.

V is TRBV11-3 and J is TRBJ2-1; 10 positions agree with TRBD1. Per germline, CDR1 SGHNT and CDR2 YENEEA. There are 14 residues in the CDR3. The J segment lost 5 bases and the V segment lost 5 bases, leaving 3 bases of the junction unmatched. The CDR3 sequence is CASSPGTGDNEQFF. The CDR3 DNA reads TGTGCCAGCAGCCCAGGGACAGGGGACAATGAGCAGTTCTTC.

This chain connects TRBV12-3 or TRBV12-4 to TRBJ2-4; D possibly corresponds to TRBD1 (6 bases). The CDR3 is made up of 12 amino acids. V lost 8 bases and J lost 6, with 11 bases in between. The CDR3 loop reads CASGGWGNIQYF. CDR3 bases: TGTGCCAGCGGGGGCTGGGGAAACATTCAGTACTTC.

This clone has just one count. The CDR3 nucleotides are TGTGCCAGCAGTGACCTACAGGGGGCGGTTTACAATGAGCAGTTCTTC. Translating it yields CASSDLQGAVYNEQFF. The chain recombines TRBV25-1 with TRBJ2-1; 9 bases map to TRBD1. In germline, CDR1 is MGHDK, CDR2 SYGVNS. The trim removed 3 bases at V and 4 bases at J, leaving 7 bases unmatched. The CDR3 extends over 16 amino acids.